The rows below give T cell receptor beta chains drawn from one sample of a study of blood T cell repertoires in COVID-19. The repertoire was sequenced with immunoSEQ multiplex PCR; TCRdb's copy has only in-frame clones and lacks some. The table shows about 190,000 clones, with roughly 90% occurring only once. Specimen: peripheral blood. Receptors were obtained from a middle-aged woman who had recovered from COVID-19. CDR3s include the opening cysteine and the closing phenylalanine or tryptophan. The D gene is left open where the match is weak.

TRBD1,TRBJ2-3,TRBV19,CASSVDRGADTQYF,TGTGCCAGTAGTGTCGACAGGGGGGCAGATACGCAGTATTTT
TRBD1,TRBJ1-2,TRBV15,CATSNDRVDGYTF,TGTGCCACCAGCAACGACAGGGTAGATGGCTACACCTTC
-,TRBJ2-1,TRBV30,CAWSLQGFYNEQFF,TGTGCCTGGAGTCTCCAGGGTTTCTACAATGAGCAGTTCTTC
-,TRBJ2-1,TRBV6-5,CASSSPTKSGQFF,TGTGCCAGCAGTTCCCCCACTAAATCGGGGCAGTTCTTC
TRBD2,TRBJ2-7,TRBV9,CASSHGTSGPYEQYF,TGTGCCAGCAGCCATGGGACTAGCGGCCCCTACGAGCAGTACTTC
-,TRBJ2-3,TRBV7-9,CASSSSGSDTQYF,TGTGCCAGCAGCTCTTCGGGTTCAGATACGCAGTATTTT
-,TRBJ2-3,TRBV7-6,CASSTIADSSTDTQYF,TGTGCCAGCAGCACTATAGCGGACTCTAGCACAGATACGCAGTATTTT
TRBD2,TRBJ2-1,TRBV14,CASSQEQGLATDNEQFF,TGTGCCAGCAGCCAAGAACAGGGACTAGCGACGGACAATGAGCAGTTCTTC
-,TRBJ1-2,TRBV28,CASSLPHRDNYGYTF,TGTGCCAGCAGTTTACCGCACAGGGACAACTATGGCTACACCTTC
-,TRBJ2-7,TRBV28,CASSSTPYEQYF,TGTGCCAGCAGTTCTACTCCCTACGAGCAGTACTTC
TRBD2,TRBJ2-7,TRBV6-5,CASIPGGEGHNEQYF,TGTGCCAGCATCCCGGGGGGGGAGGGCCACAACGAGCAGTACTTC